The sequence of this T cell receptor (beta chain) was determined in a study of blood T cells in healthy people across ages. Then a second PCR, running about 6 to 11 cycles, was carried out with a sample-barcoded 5' primer and a J-beta primer mix. Using its own MiXCR run on the 5' RACE reads, TCRdb lists one record per CDR3 protein. The sample carries around 900,000 distinct CDR3 sequences, approximately 50% recorded once. Note on this clonotype: Its antigen remains unknown.

The length of the CDR3 is 14 residues. V was shortened by 3 bases and J by 3 bases, with 9 bases between the two germline ends. Germline lookup yields CDR1 WSHSY and CDR2 SAAADI. Broader study findings: Donor CMV infection status was unknown, possibly confounding age-related changes in expanded clonotypes. Estimates drawn from one million T cells were deemed to understate diversity.

The sequenced sample was blood. The V and J genes are TRBV10-2 and TRBJ1-5; a possible D gene is TRBD1 (6 bases). The TCR comes from a woman in her fifties or sixties in good health. The CDR3 sequence is CASSDRGDNQPQHF. The CDR3 DNA is TGCGCCAGCAGTGACAGGGGCGACAATCAGCCCCAGCATTTT.